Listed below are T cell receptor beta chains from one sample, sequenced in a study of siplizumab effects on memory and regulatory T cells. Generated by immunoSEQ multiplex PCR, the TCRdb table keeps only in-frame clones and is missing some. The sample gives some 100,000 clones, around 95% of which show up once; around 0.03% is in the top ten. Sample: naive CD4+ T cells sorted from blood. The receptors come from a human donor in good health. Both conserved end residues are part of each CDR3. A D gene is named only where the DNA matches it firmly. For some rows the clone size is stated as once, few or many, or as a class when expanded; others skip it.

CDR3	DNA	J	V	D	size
CASSLGGQGPYEQYF	TGCGCCAGCAGCTTGGGGGGGCAGGGACCCTACGAGCAGTACTTC	TRBJ2-7	TRBV5-1	-	-
CASSLFPMGQGPTDTQYF	TGCGCCAGCAGCTTGTTTCCTATGGGACAGGGACCCACAGATACGCAGTATTTT	TRBJ2-3	TRBV5-1	TRBD1	-
CAISDRRGLPYNEQFF	TGTGCCATCAGTGACCGGCGGGGACTGCCTTACAATGAGCAGTTCTTC	TRBJ2-1	TRBV10-3	-	-
CASSTPGPGLVADTQYF	TGTGCCAGCAGCACTCCCGGGCCGGGACTAGTAGCAGATACGCAGTATTTT	TRBJ2-3	TRBV7-8	TRBD2	-
CASSARDRDNEQFF	TGTGCCAGCAGCGCCCGGGACAGGGACAATGAGCAGTTCTTC	TRBJ2-1	TRBV5-4	TRBD1	-
CASGRNTGPKYYGYTF	TGTGCTAGTGGACGAAATACAGGGCCGAAGTACTATGGCTACACCTTC	TRBJ1-2	TRBV12-5	-	once
CATSGGANIQYF	TGTGCCACGAGCGGGGGAGCCAACATTCAGTACTTC	TRBJ2-4	TRBV19	TRBD2	-
CASSGSRSRDTEAFF	TGTGCCAGCTCGGGGTCCCGCTCCCGGGACACTGAAGCTTTCTTT	TRBJ1-1	TRBV6-6	-	-
CASSLGPGSSYEQYF	TGTGCCAGCAGCTTAGGTCCGGGGTCCTCCTACGAGCAGTACTTC	TRBJ2-7	TRBV7-6	-	-
CASSGLAGTYEQYF	TGTGCCAGCAGTGGGCTAGCGGGGACCTACGAGCAGTACTTC	TRBJ2-7	TRBV2	TRBD2	-
CASSLDMSGNTIYF	TGCGCCAGCAGCTTGGATATGTCTGGAAACACCATATATTTT	TRBJ1-3	TRBV5-1	-	-
CASSLGQINIQYF	TGTGCCAGCAGCTTAGGGCAGATAAACATTCAGTACTTC	TRBJ2-4	TRBV7-9	-	-
CASTPGRGHRSPLHF	TGTGCCAGCACCCCGGGGCGGGGGCATAGGTCACCCCTCCACTTT	TRBJ1-6	TRBV27	-	once
CASSQLHAILAGGHNEQFF	TGCGCCAGCAGCCAACTTCACGCAATACTAGCGGGGGGGCACAATGAGCAGTTCTTC	TRBJ2-1	TRBV4-3	TRBD2	once
CASSSNALGRTEAFF	TGCGCCAGCAGCTCCAATGCTCTGGGACGGACTGAAGCTTTCTTT	TRBJ1-1	TRBV5-1	-	-
CASSPSGGAVGYEQYF	TGTGCCAGCTCACCAAGCGGGGGGGCCGTTGGCTACGAGCAGTACTTC	TRBJ2-7	TRBV18	TRBD2	-
CASSLQWGGDQPQHF	TGTGCCAGCAGTTTACAGTGGGGGGGTGACCAGCCCCAGCATTTT	TRBJ1-5	TRBV28	-	once